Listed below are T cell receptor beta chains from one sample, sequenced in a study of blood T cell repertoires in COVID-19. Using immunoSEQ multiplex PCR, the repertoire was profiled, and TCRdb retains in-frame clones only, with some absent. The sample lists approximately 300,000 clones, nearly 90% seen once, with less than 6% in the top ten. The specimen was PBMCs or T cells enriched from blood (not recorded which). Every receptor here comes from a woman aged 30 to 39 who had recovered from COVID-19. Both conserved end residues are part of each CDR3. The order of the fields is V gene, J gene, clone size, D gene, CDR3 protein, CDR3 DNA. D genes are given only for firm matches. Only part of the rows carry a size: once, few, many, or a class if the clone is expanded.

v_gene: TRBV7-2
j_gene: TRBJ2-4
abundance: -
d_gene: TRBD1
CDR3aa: CASSRDRGGENIQYF
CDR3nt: TGTGCCAGCAGTCGCGACAGGGGGGGAGAAAACATTCAGTACTTC

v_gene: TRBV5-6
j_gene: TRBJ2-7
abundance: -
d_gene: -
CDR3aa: CASSFMMPYREQYF
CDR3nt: TGTGCCAGCAGCTTTATGATGCCCTACCGGGAGCAGTACTTC

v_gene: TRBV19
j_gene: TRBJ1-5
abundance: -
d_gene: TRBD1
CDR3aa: CASSMVGGTGPHQPQHF
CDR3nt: TGTGCCAGTAGTATGGTGGGGGGGACAGGCCCGCATCAGCCCCAGCATTTT

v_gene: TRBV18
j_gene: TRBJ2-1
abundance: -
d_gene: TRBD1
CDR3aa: CASSQDRGLDEQFF
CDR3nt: TGTGCCAGCTCACAAGACAGGGGGCTTGATGAGCAGTTCTTC

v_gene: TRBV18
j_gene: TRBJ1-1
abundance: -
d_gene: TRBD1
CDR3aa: CASSVDRGDTEAFF
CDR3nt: TGTGCCAGCTCGGTCGACAGGGGAGATACTGAAGCTTTCTTT

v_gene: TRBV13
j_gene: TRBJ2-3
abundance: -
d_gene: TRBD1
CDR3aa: CASSSQGTTDTQYF
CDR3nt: TGTGCCAGCAGCTCACAGGGGACGACAGATACGCAGTATTTT

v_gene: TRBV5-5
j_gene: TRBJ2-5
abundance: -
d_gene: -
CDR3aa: CASSVGLSAVETQYF
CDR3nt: TGTGCCAGCAGCGTGGGACTTTCCGCAGTGGAGACCCAGTACTTC

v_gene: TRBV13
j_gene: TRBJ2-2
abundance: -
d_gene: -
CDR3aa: CASSLDPGSPGELFF
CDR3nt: TGTGCCAGCAGCTTAGATCCGGGTTCGCCCGGGGAGCTGTTTTTT

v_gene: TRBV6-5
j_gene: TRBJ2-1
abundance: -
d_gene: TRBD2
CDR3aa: CASSSAGGPTEQFF
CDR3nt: TGTGCCAGCAGTTCGGCGGGGGGGCCCACTGAGCAGTTCTTC

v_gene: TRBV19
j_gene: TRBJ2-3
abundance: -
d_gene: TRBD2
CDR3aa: CASTPRESSGSTDTQYF
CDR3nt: TGTGCCAGTACCCCTAGGGAGTCTAGCGGATCCACAGATACGCAGTATTTT

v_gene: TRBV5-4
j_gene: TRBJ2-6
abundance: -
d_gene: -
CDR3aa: CASSFGSGTSGANVLTF
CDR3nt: TGTGCCAGCAGCTTTGGATCGGGTACCTCTGGGGCCAACGTCCTGACTTTC

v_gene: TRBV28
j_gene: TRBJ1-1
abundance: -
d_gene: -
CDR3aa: CASSPGGPRENTEAFF
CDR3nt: TGTGCCAGCAGCCCGGGGGGCCCCCGAGAGAACACTGAAGCTTTCTTT

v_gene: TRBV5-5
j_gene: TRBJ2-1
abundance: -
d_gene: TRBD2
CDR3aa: CASSLLAGGAEYNEQFF
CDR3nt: TGTGCCAGCAGCTTACTAGCGGGGGGTGCCGAATACAATGAGCAGTTCTTC

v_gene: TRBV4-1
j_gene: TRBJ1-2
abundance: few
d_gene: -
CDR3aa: CASSQDQAAYGYTF
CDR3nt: TGCGCCAGCAGCCAAGATCAGGCAGCTTATGGCTACACCTTC

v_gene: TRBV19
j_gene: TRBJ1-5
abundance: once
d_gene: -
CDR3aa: CASSTIKTDSKGQPQHF
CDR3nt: TGTGCCAGTAGTACAATTAAAACAGACAGTAAGGGTCAGCCCCAGCATTTT

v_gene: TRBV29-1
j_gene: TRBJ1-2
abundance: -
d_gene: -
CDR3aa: CSVERSRQAGYTF
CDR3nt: TGCAGCGTTGAAAGATCCCGACAGGCGGGCTACACCTTC

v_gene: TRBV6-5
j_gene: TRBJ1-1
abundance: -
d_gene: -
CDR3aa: CAIGRAWRGEAFF
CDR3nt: TGTGCCATCGGGCGGGCTTGGCGGGGTGAAGCTTTCTTT

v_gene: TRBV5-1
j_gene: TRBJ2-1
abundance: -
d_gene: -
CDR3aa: CASSPDNEQFF
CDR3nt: TGCGCCAGCAGCCCCGACAATGAGCAGTTCTTC

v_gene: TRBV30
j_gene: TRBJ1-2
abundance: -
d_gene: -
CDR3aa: CAWKVGGLDGYTF
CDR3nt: TGTGCCTGGAAGGTGGGGGGGCTCGATGGCTACACCTTC

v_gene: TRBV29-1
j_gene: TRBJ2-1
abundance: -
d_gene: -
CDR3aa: CSLVGGRYNEQFF
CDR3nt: TGCAGCCTCGTGGGGGGGCGATACAATGAGCAGTTCTTC

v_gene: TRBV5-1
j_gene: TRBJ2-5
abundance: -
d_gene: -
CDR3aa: CASSLSPEETQYF
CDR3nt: TGCGCCAGCAGCTTGAGCCCGGAGGAGACCCAGTACTTC

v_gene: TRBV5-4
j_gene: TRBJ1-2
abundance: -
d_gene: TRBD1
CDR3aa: CASSPGTGGPTSTYGYTF
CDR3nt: TGTGCCAGCAGCCCCGGGACAGGGGGGCCTACCTCGACCTATGGCTACACCTTC

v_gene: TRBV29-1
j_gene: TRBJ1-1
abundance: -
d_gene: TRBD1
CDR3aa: CSVEPGTEGASEAFF
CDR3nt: TGCAGCGTTGAGCCGGGGACGGAGGGGGCCTCTGAAGCTTTCTTT

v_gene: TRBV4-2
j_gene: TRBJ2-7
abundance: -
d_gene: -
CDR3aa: CASSPGWESPSSYEQYF
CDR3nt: TGTGCCAGCAGCCCGGGTTGGGAGTCGCCTAGCTCCTACGAGCAGTACTTC

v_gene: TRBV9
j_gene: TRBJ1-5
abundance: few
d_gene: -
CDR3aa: CASSVDPAGQPQHF
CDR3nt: TGTGCCAGCAGCGTAGATCCCGCGGGTCAGCCCCAGCATTTT

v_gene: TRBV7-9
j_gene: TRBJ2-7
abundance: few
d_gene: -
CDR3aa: CASSLEVQPYEQYF
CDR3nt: TGTGCCAGCAGCTTAGAGGTACAGCCCTACGAGCAGTACTTC

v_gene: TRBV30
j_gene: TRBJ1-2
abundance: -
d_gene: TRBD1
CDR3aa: CAWSVALPQGVNGYTF
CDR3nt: TGTGCCTGGAGTGTGGCCCTTCCACAGGGGGTTAACGGCTACACCTTC

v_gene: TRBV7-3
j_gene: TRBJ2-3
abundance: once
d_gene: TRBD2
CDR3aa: CASSLGTSSVTDTQYF
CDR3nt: TGTGCCAGCAGCTTAGGGACTAGCTCGGTCACAGATACGCAGTATTTT

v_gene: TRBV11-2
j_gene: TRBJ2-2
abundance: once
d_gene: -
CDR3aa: CASSYMSTGELFF
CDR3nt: TGTGCCAGCAGCTATATGAGCACCGGGGAGCTGTTTTTT

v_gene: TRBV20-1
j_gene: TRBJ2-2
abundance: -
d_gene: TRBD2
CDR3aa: CSASDVLAGDTGELFF
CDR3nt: TGCAGTGCTAGTGATGTGCTAGCGGGTGACACCGGGGAGCTGTTTTTT

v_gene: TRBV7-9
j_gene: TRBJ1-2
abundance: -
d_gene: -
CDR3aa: CASSPLGTYGYTF
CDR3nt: TGTGCCAGCAGCCCCCTAGGGACTTATGGCTACACCTTC

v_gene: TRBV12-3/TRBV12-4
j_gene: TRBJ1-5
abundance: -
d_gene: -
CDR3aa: CASSLSDNQPQHF
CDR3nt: TGTGCCAGCAGTCTCAGTGACAATCAGCCCCAGCATTTT

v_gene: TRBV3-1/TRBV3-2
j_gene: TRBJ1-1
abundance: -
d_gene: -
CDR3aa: CASSSQQGRNTEAFF
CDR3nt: TGTGCCAGCAGCTCACAACAGGGCAGGAACACTGAAGCTTTCTTT

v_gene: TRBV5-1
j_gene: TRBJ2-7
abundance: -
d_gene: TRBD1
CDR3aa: CASSPGQTYEQYF
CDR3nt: TGCGCCAGCAGCCCGGGACAGACCTACGAGCAGTACTTC

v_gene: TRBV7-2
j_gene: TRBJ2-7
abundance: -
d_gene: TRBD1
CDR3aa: CASSMGQAYYEQYF
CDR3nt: TGTGCCAGCAGCATGGGACAGGCCTACTACGAGCAGTACTTC

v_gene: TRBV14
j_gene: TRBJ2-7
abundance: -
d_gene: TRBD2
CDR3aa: CASSHPNSGGGEQYF
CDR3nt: TGTGCCAGCAGCCACCCCAACAGCGGGGGCGGCGAGCAGTACTTC

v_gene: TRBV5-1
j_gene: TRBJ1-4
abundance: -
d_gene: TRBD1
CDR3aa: CASSITGTGGEKLFF
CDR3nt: TGCGCCAGCAGCATAACCGGGACAGGGGGTGAAAAACTGTTTTTT

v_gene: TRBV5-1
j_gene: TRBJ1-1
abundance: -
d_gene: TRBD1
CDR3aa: CASSSQTGMNTEAFF
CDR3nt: TGCGCCAGCAGCTCTCAGACAGGGATGAACACTGAAGCTTTCTTT

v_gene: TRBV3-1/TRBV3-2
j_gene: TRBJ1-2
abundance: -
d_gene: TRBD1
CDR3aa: CASSPGQTALHYGYTF
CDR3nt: TGTGCCAGCAGCCCGGGACAGACGGCACTACACTATGGCTACACCTTC

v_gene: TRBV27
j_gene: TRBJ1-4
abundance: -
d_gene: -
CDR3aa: CASSLKWGLGNEKLFF
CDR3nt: TGTGCCAGCAGTTTAAAGTGGGGGCTGGGTAATGAAAAACTGTTTTTT

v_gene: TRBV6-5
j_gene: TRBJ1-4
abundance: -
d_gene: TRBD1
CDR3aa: CASRGQAREKLFF
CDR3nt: TGTGCCAGCAGGGGACAGGCCCGTGAAAAACTGTTTTTT

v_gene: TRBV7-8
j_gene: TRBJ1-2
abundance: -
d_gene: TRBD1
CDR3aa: CASSLNLGTGVKGYTF
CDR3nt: TGTGCCAGCAGCTTAAACCTTGGGACAGGGGTTAAAGGCTACACCTTC

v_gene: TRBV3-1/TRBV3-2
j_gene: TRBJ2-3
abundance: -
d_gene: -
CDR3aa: CASSRRLGTGRTDTQYF
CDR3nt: TGTGCCAGCAGCCGAAGATTGGGTACAGGTAGGACAGATACGCAGTATTTT

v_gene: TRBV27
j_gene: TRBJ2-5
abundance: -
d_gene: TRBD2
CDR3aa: CASSSPAGGEQETQYF
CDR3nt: TGTGCCAGCAGTTCCCCAGCGGGGGGGGAACAAGAGACCCAGTACTTC

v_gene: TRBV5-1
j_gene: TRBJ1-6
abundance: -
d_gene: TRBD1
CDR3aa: CASSKTGAGYNSPLHF
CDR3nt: TGCGCCAGCAGCAAGACAGGGGCTGGATATAATTCACCCCTCCACTTT

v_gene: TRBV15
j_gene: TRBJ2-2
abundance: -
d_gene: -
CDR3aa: CATSTQAELNTGELFF
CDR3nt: TGTGCCACCAGCACGCAGGCAGAACTCAACACCGGGGAGCTGTTTTTT

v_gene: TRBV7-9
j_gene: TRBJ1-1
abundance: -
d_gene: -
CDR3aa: CASSLVWSGTEAFF
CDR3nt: TGTGCCAGCAGCTTAGTTTGGTCCGGGACTGAAGCTTTCTTT

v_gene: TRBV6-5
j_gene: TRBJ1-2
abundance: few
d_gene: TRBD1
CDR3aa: CASGAGGYYGYTF
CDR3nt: TGTGCCAGTGGGGCAGGGGGCTACTATGGCTACACCTTC

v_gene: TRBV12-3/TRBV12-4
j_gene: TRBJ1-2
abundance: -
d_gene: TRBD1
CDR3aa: CASSQGQGYGYTF
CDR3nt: TGTGCCAGCAGCCAGGGACAGGGATATGGCTACACCTTC

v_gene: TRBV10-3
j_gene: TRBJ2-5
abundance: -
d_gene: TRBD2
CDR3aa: CAISEGLAGGSQETQYF
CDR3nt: TGTGCCATCAGTGAGGGACTAGCGGGGGGTAGTCAAGAGACCCAGTACTTC

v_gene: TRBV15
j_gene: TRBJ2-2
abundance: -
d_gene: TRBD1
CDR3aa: CATSVRDRAPGELFF
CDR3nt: TGTGCCACCAGCGTCCGGGACAGGGCCCCCGGGGAGCTGTTTTTT

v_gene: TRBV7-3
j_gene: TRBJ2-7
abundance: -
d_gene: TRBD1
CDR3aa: CASSFDRVLAVQYF
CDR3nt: TGTGCCAGCAGCTTCGACAGGGTCCTGGCGGTGCAGTACTTC

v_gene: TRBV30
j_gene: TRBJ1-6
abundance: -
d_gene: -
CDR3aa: CAWIGVSPNNSPLHF
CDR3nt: TGTGCCTGGATCGGTGTCTCCCCCAACAATTCACCCCTCCACTTT

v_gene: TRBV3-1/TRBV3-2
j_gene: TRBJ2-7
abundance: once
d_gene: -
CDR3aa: CASSQLVFYEQYF
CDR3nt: TGTGCCAGCAGCCAACTAGTCTTCTACGAGCAGTACTTC

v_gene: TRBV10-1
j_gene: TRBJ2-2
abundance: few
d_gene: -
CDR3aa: CASSDPGGELFF
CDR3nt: TGCGCCAGCAGTGATCCCGGGGGGGAGCTGTTTTTT